This T cell receptor beta chain was captured by sequencing in a study of blood T cell repertoires in COVID-19. Overall study: The United States, Italy and Spain were the sources of the acute and convalescent COVID-19 samples. From T cells, B-cell-depleted T cells, or PBMCs came the material, which was cDNA or gDNA.

The germline gives CDR1 SGHRS, CDR2 YFSETQ. CDR3 length: 14 amino acids. V was clipped by 2 bases and J by 4 bases; unmatched bases: 4. In the source study's methods: Researchers report that nucleated cell counts were estimated from reference gene primer amplification. Sequencing was performed with immunoSEQ multiplex PCR; in TCRdb, only in-frame clones are kept and a portion is missing. Clonal size and the V and J genes are those of that table, whereas D and trimming came from the DNA. The data show 75,000 to 80,000 clones, 88% seen once. The J gene is TRBJ2-5, the V gene TRBV5-1, with 8 bases aligning to TRBD2. Material: peripheral blood. The sequence came from a human donor in a cohort sampled during active COVID-19. The CDR3 sequence is CASSLEAGVETQYF. The CDR3 bases are TGCGCCAGCAGCTTAGAAGCGGGGGTAGAGACCCAGTACTTC.